This T cell receptor (beta chain) was sequenced during a study of CD8+ T cells in alopecia areata. Study-level results: Researchers report lesional scalp, most notably alopecia totalis/universalis, outstripped normal scalp in clonality. Mice gave a clearer picture of TCR sharing than patients did, possibly for HLA-related reasons.

Reverse transcribed after extraction, RNA yielded cDNA as the sequencing template. Using immunoSEQ multiplex PCR, the repertoire was profiled, and TCRdb retains in-frame clones only, with some absent. In the table there are 100,000 to 150,000 clones, approximately 47% of which are singletons. On this clone itself: Its target is unknown. The sample holds other DNA sequences that translate to the same CDR3.

Punch biopsies of lesional scalp, plus peripheral blood, were taken from alopecia areata patients. The receptor's source is a human donor with alopecia areata. The material sequenced was NKG2D-low CD8+ T cells sorted from blood.

This chain's CDR3 is CSVYRGSTEAFF. In DNA form, the CDR3 reads TGCAGCGTTTACAGGGGGAGTACTGAAGCTTTCTTT. The chain has TRBV29-1 and TRBJ1-1; TRBD1 aligns across 8 bases. This CDR3 has 12 amino acids. J lost 5 bases, V lost 5 bases, and 4 bases had no gene match. Germline values: CDR1 SQVTM, CDR2 ANQGSEA. Full variable domain (outside the CDR3, taken from reference TRBV29-1 and TRBJ1-1): SAVISQKPSRDICQRGTSLTIQCQVDSQVTMMFWYRQQPGQSLTLIATANQGSEATYESGFVIDKFPISRPNLTFSTLTVSNMSPEDSSIYLCSVYRGSTEAFFGQGTRLTVV.